Below are 9 T cell receptor beta chains sequenced from a single sample in a study of T cells and Merkel cell carcinoma outcomes. The data were produced by immunoSEQ multiplex PCR, yet TCRdb's version contains in-frame clones alone and is incomplete. The sample shows roughly 13,000 clones, roughly 89% of them seen only once. Sequenced input: tumor tissue from Merkel cell carcinoma. The receptors here all came from a human donor with Merkel cell carcinoma.

With respect to this clone: The CDR3 does not close with the conserved phenylalanine or tryptophan, likely indicating a read error. The V call is TRBV29-1, the J call TRBJ1-3, with D hard to call. The germline V and J ends were trimmed by 7 bases and 3 bases, with 7 bases remaining between them. The CDR3 loop spans 11 amino acids. Looked up from germline, CDR1 is SQVTM and CDR2 is ANQGSEA. The CDR3 coding sequence is TGCAGCGGAGATCGTGGAAACACCATATATGTT. Translated, it gives CSGDRGNTIYV.

This sequence joins TRBV9 and TRBJ2-1; TRBD2 matches at 9 bases. The CDR3 consists of 17 residues. J lost 0 bases, V lost 0 bases, and 4 bases had no gene match. Germline V gene sequence: CDR1 SGDLS, CDR2 YYNGEE. The CDR3 DNA reads TGTGCCAGCAGCGTAGCGAATAGCGGGAGCTCCTACAATGAGCAGTTCTTC. Protein product: CASSVANSGSSYNEQFF.

The genes are TRBV13 and TRBJ2-1; 7 bases agree with TRBD2. The V gene end was trimmed by 3 bases and the J gene end by 2 bases; junction bases not matched to a gene: 4. This CDR3 is 15 amino acids long. Germline assignment: CDR1 PRHDT and CDR2 FYEKMQ (reference sequence). The CDR3 DNA is TGTGCCAGCAGCTTGGGGGGAGGGGCCTACAATGAGCAGTTCTTC. It translates to CASSLGGGAYNEQFF.

CDR3 in DNA: TGTGCCAGCAGCTCAGGACCGACAGATACGCAGTATTTT. Residues: CASSSGPTDTQYF. This rearrangement joins TRBV7-2 to TRBJ2-3; no reliable D call. The CDR3 is 13 residues long. Germline V CDR1 and CDR2: SGHTA, FQGNSA. V shed 4 bases and J shed 3 bases, with 8 bases lying between them.

The chain couples TRBV4-1 to TRBJ2-3, with 15 bases lining up with TRBD2. The germline V gene encodes CDR1 MGHRA and CDR2 YSYEKL. The CDR3 is made up of 15 amino acids. J was trimmed by 5 bases and V by 4 bases; bases with no gene match: 1. CDR3 nucleotides: TGCGCCAGCAGCCTGGGACTAGCGGGAGGAGATACGCAGTATTTT. Its translation: CASSLGLAGGDTQYF.

V gene TRBV2 combines with J gene TRBJ1-2; 7 bases match TRBD1. V lost 4 bases, J lost 7 bases, and 15 bases stayed unmatched. The CDR3 has 16 residues. The germline gives CDR1 SNHLY, CDR2 FYNNEI. This chain's CDR3 is CASSARVAGGTGGYTF. DNA for the CDR3: TGTGCCAGCAGTGCCCGAGTGGCAGGGGGGACGGGTGGCTACACCTTC.

The chain employs TRBV7-2 and TRBJ2-7; TRBD1 matches at 8 bases. CDR3 length: 13 amino acids. Trimming took 1 base from V and 6 from J; bases not matched to a gene: 2. Per the germline V gene, CDR1 is SGHTA and CDR2 is FQGNSA. The CDR3 here is CASSLVGQGEQYF. For the CDR3, the DNA is TGTGCCAGCAGCTTAGTCGGACAGGGCGAGCAGTACTTC.

The chain couples TRBV30 to TRBJ2-5; D may be TRBD2 (5 bases). Germline-derived CDR1 and CDR2 are GTSNPN and SVGIG (reference sequence). V dropped 0 bases and J dropped 5 bases, with 10 bases sitting between them. This CDR3 region has 13 residues. CDR3 sequence: CAWSVAGSETQYF. DNA for the CDR3: TGTGCCTGGAGTGTGGCGGGTTCGGAGACCCAGTACTTC.

The chain carries TRBV27 and TRBJ2-3; D remains unclear. V gave up 3 bases and J gave up 2 bases, with 9 bases separating them. The CDR3 covers 14 residues. The germline V gene encodes CDR1 MNHEY and CDR2 SMNVEV (reference sequence). CDR3 nucleotide sequence: TGTGCCAGCAGTTTGACGAGCTACACAGATACGCAGTATTTT. Encoded protein: CASSLTSYTDTQYF.